The T cell receptor (beta chain) under discussion was sequenced for a study of CD8 T cells in ankylosing spondylitis. Looked up from germline, CDR1 is MNHEY and CDR2 is SMNVEV (reference sequence). V was pared by 1 base and J by 5 bases, with 14 bases between. CDR3 length equals 15 residues. Construction of TCR beta libraries was performed using quantitative 5'-RACE with molecular barcodes. TCRdb re-derived calls from the 5' RACE reads in MiXCR, one entry per CDR3 protein. This sample has approximately 69,000 distinct CDR3 sequences, with approximately 5% found just once. This clonotype showed up many times.

This chain links TRBV27 with TRBJ2-5, with D perhaps matching TRBD1 or TRBD2 (6 bases each). This receptor was taken from a male donor with ankylosing spondylitis or in good health (not recorded which). The source material was blood, either unsorted or a sorted T cell fraction (not recorded which). The DNA of the CDR3 is TGTGCCAGCAGTTTATTCCAGGGGACTTGGGAGACCCAGTACTTC. Encoded protein: CASSLFQGTWETQYF.